This T cell receptor (beta chain) comes out of a study of blood T cell repertoires in COVID-19. The overall study: Sites across the United States, Italy and Spain contributed samples from acute and convalescent COVID-19. T cells, B-cell-depleted T cells, or PBMCs provided the cDNA or gDNA that served as material.

In this sample, this clone turned up once. Per the study methods: Reference gene primers were amplified, and this amplification served to estimate nucleated cell counts. Using immunoSEQ multiplex PCR, the repertoire was profiled, and TCRdb retains in-frame clones only, with some absent. The DNA gave D and trimming, while V, J and clone size come from that table. The table records around 69,000 clones, 81% of them present only once. This TCR was sampled from a woman in her 70s with acute or convalescent COVID-19. The sequenced sample consisted of peripheral blood.

DNA for the CDR3: TGTGCCAGCAGTTACTGGACAGGGGTAAACAATGAGCAGTTCTTC. It is translated as CASSYWTGVNNEQFF. The V and J genes are TRBV6-2 or TRBV6-3 and TRBJ2-1; TRBD1 aligns across 9 bases. Germline V gene data show CDR1 as MNHEY and CDR2 as SVGEGT. The CDR3 contains 15 residues. After removal of 1 base from V and 5 bases from J, the junction contained 3 bases not matched to a gene.